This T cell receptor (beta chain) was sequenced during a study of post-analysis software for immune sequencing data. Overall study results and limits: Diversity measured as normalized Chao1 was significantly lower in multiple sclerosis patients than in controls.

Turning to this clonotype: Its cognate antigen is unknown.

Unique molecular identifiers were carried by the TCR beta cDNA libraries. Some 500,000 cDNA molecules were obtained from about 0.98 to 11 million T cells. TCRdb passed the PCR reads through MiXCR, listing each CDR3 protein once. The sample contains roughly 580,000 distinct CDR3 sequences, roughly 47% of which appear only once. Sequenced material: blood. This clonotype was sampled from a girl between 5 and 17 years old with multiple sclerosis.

CDR3 loop: CASSQNQGAIGNEQYF. DNA for the CDR3: TGCGCCAGCAGCCAAAACCAGGGGGCTATAGGGAATGAGCAGTACTTC. The chain uses TRBV5-1 and TRBJ2-5; 8 bases fit TRBD1. The germline gives CDR1 SGHRS, CDR2 YFSETQ. This CDR3 comprises 16 residues. With V trimmed by 4 bases and J by 11 bases, 19 bases remained unmatched.